Listed here are 17 T cell receptor beta chains from one sample, sequenced in a study of human T cells and chemical hapten exposure. Specified time point: healthy volunteer bleed at 2 weeks. Unfractionated whole blood was the source from which total RNA was extracted. TCRdb analysed the RACE reads with MiXCR anew, one entry per CDR3 protein. Here the sample spans about 50,000 distinct CDR3 sequences, around 4% being singletons. What was sequenced was whole blood. The receptor source for this set is a female donor in good health. Some clones in this sample may be carry-over from other donors' samples.

This clonotype appeared many times. V gene TRBV28 combines with J gene TRBJ1-4; 7 nucleotides match TRBD1. This CDR3 is built from 14 residues. V shed 3 bases and J 3 bases; nucleotides not matched to a gene: 1. Germline V gene lookup returns CDR1 MDHEN and CDR2 SYDVKM. The CDR3 sequence is CASSFGTANEKLFF. In DNA, the CDR3 is TGTGCCAGCAGTTTTGGGACAGCTAATGAAAAACTGTTTTTT.

This clonotype was observed at least ten times. The chain has TRBV20-1 and TRBJ1-1; no clear D gene. The germline V and J ends were trimmed by 1 base and 1 base, with 7 bases remaining between them. The CDR3 runs to 13 residues. Germline assignment: CDR1 DFQATT and CDR2 SNEGSKA (reference sequence). The chain's CDR3 is CSARATENTEAFF. In DNA, the CDR3 is TGCAGTGCTAGAGCCACAGAGAACACTGAAGCTTTCTTT.

Ten or more counts support this clonotype. The chain links TRBV29-1 to TRBJ1-1; a possible D gene is TRBD1 (6 bases). V dropped 5 bases and J dropped 1 base, with 11 bases sitting between them. Germline values: CDR1 SQVTM, CDR2 ANQGSEA. This CDR3 spans 13 amino acids. This CDR3 is CSVYRAPNTEAFF. The CDR3 DNA is TGCAGCGTTTACAGGGCCCCGAACACTGAAGCTTTCTTT.

Ten or more counts support this clonotype. The CDR3 DNA sequence: TGTGCCAGCAGCCCCCGGGAGAGAGGGAACACCGGGGAGCTGTTTTTT. Translated, it gives CASSPRERGNTGELFF. The gene calls are TRBV9 and TRBJ2-2; D might be TRBD2 (6 bases). The germline CDR1 and CDR2 sequences are SGDLS and YYNGEE. Trimming left V 4 bases short and J 1 base short, with 14 bases between. There are 16 residues in the CDR3.

The table lists this clonotype with a few counts. This chain joins TRBV5-1 and TRBJ1-1, with TRBD1 as a possible D gene (5 bases). The CDR3 consists of 14 residues. V gave up 2 bases and J gave up 3 bases, with 11 bases separating them. Germline V gene lookup returns CDR1 SGHRS and CDR2 YFSETQ. In DNA, the CDR3 is TGCGCCAGCAGCTTCTCCGGCAGGGACACTGAAGCTTTCTTT. As protein: CASSFSGRDTEAFF.

This clonotype was picked up many times. This sequence joins TRBV6-6 and TRBJ1-6; D unclear. The germline V gene encodes CDR1 MNHNY and CDR2 SVGAGI (reference sequence). The CDR3 runs to 13 residues. V dropped 6 bases and J dropped 7 bases, with 10 bases sitting between them. CDR3 protein: CASSSPENSPLHF. Here the CDR3 DNA reads TGTGCCAGCAGCAGCCCGGAAAATTCACCCCTCCACTTT.

This clonotype turned up a few times. The gene calls are TRBV5-6 and TRBJ1-1; D possibly corresponds to TRBD1 (6 bases). Germline V gene data show CDR1 as SGHDT and CDR2 as YYEEEE. V was pared by 3 bases and J by 5 bases, with 11 bases between. The CDR3 spans 13 residues. The CDR3, as DNA: TGTGCCAGCAGCTGGGGGGGGCTGACTGAAGCTTTCTTT. Translating gives CASSWGGLTEAFF.

This clonotype was seen many times. For the CDR3, the DNA is TGCAGCGCCGCGGGACAGCGGAGGGAAAAACTGTTTTTT. Translated: CSAAGQRREKLFF. V gene TRBV29-1 combines with J gene TRBJ1-4; 7 bases map to TRBD1. With V trimmed by 7 bases and J by 8 bases, 10 bases remained unmatched. The V gene's germline CDR1 is SQVTM and CDR2 ANQGSEA. CDR3 size: 13 residues.

This clonotype was picked up a small number of times. V gene TRBV6-2 or TRBV6-3 combines with J gene TRBJ2-1; TRBD2 agrees at 10 bases. The CDR3 is 15 residues long. V lost 3 bases, J lost 7 bases, and 6 bases stayed unmatched. Germline values: CDR1 MNHEY, CDR2 SVGEGT. In DNA form, the CDR3 reads TGTGCCAGCAGTTATCGGCTAGCGGGGGTTAATGAGCAGTTCTTC. Residues: CASSYRLAGVNEQFF.

This clonotype showed up many times. The chain is built from TRBV28 and TRBJ1-3, with D unclear. The CDR3 contains 12 residues. With 3 bases removed from V and 2 bases from J, the gap between germline ends came to 2 bases. Germline lookup yields CDR1 MDHEN and CDR2 SYDVKM. The CDR3 here is CASSFPGNTIYF. The CDR3 DNA reads TGTGCCAGCAGTTTTCCTGGAAACACCATATATTTT.

At least ten counts were recorded for this clonotype. The J gene is TRBJ1-3, the V gene TRBV4-3; possible D gene TRBD1, 6 bases. CDR3 size: 16 residues. Germline-derived CDR1 and CDR2 are LGHNA and YSLEER. Trimming took 0 bases from V and 2 from J, leaving 11 bases between them. The CDR3 nucleotides are TGCGCCAGCAGCCAAGATCGTGGGGGCACTGGAAACACCATATATTTT. Translating it yields CASSQDRGGTGNTIYF.

Many counts were recorded for this clonotype. The chain carries TRBV27 and TRBJ2-3, with D perhaps TRBD1 (5 bases). Per germline, CDR1 MNHEY and CDR2 SMNVEV (reference sequence). V was clipped by 3 bases and J by 4 bases, with 14 bases between them. The CDR3 totals 15 residues. The DNA of the CDR3 is TGTGCCAGCAGTTTTTTCCGGACCAGGGCAGATACGCAGTATTTT. Protein: CASSFFRTRADTQYF.

The chain couples TRBV10-3 to TRBJ1-1; D gene ambiguous. This CDR3 is built from 12 residues. Trimming took 0 bases from V and 8 from J, leaving 7 bases between them. The germline V gene has CDR1 ENHRY and CDR2 SYGVKD. The CDR3 loop is CAISESQGEAFF. The CDR3 nucleotides are TGTGCCATCAGTGAGTCCCAAGGGGAAGCTTTCTTT.

This clonotype was detected many times. The V and J genes are TRBV9 and TRBJ1-6; 7 bases agree with TRBD1. This CDR3 is 14 amino acids long. Germline CDR1 reads SGDLS; CDR2 reads YYNGEE. With 0 bases clipped from V and 7 bases from J, the junction kept 1 base outside the gene matches. The CDR3 region has the DNA TGTGCCAGCAGCGTAGCACAGGGGAATTCACCCCTCCACTTT. It specifies CASSVAQGNSPLHF.

This clonotype was picked up many times. The chain is built from TRBV7-9 and TRBJ2-1; D ambiguous. The germline CDR1 and CDR2 sequences are SEHNR and FQNEAQ (reference sequence). Trimming shortened V by 5 bases and J by 3 bases, and 14 bases separated the two germline ends. The CDR3 extends over 15 amino acids. CDR3: CASSPRGSIYNEQFF. Written as DNA, the CDR3 is TGTGCCAGCAGCCCTCGAGGTTCGATCTACAATGAGCAGTTCTTC.

This clonotype was found many times. The rearrangement links TRBV7-2 to TRBJ1-5, with 7 bases fitting TRBD1. The CDR3 loop spans 18 amino acids. CDR1 SGHTA and CDR2 FQGNSA come from the germline V gene. The J segment lost 0 bases and the V segment lost 5 bases, leaving 13 bases of the junction unmatched. The CDR3 nucleotides are TGTGCCAGCAGCGAATCCGGGACAGTCGCTTATAGCAATCAGCCCCAGCATTTT. It specifies CASSESGTVAYSNQPQHF.

This chain links TRBV10-3 with TRBJ2-7; D is tentatively TRBD1 or TRBD2 (5 bases each). Trimming left V 2 bases short and J 4 bases short, with 6 bases between. This CDR3 is built from 12 residues. The germline V gene encodes CDR1 ENHRY and CDR2 SYGVKD. DNA for the CDR3: TGTGCCATCAGTGAGGAGGGGTACGAGCAGTACTTC. It codes for CAISEEGYEQYF.